One TCR beta chain is described in this entry. What it recognizes is unknown. 5' RACE that incorporated UMI labels was used to prepare the TRB cDNA libraries. TCRdb re-called the 5' RACE reads and shows each CDR3 protein once, DNA omitted. The sample table includes approximately 90,000 distinct CDR3 sequences. The data belong to a study of CXCR3-negative and CXCR3-positive naive CD8 T cells. Regarding the study as a whole: Hydrophobicity of TRB CDR3s was greater in CXCR3-positive naive cells than in CXCR3-negative naive cells. After cryopreservation, CXCR3 expression dropped partially; most assays used fresh PBMCs.

There are 15 residues in the CDR3. Germline V CDR1 and CDR2: LGHDT, YNNKEL (reference sequence). The TCR was taken from a human donor in good health. Some clones in this sample may be carry-over from other donors' samples. Sequencing used naive CXCR3+ CD8+ T cells from blood. Subset described: CD45RO-CCR7+CD27+CD95- naive CD8+ T cells expressing CXCR3 (TNR3+). V gene TRBV3-1 combines with J gene TRBJ2-1; with no DNA, the TCRdb D assignment of TRBD2 cannot be verified. CDR3 loop: CASSQDFLAGHEQFF.